The 28 T cell receptor beta chains reported below all come from one sample, sequenced in a study of identical twins. Each CDR3 protein gets one entry after TCRdb re-called the 5' RACE reads with MiXCR. Of about 570,000 distinct CDR3 sequences in the sample, just under 10% were seen once. This sample was also put to use in a study of yellow fever vaccine responses in identical twins.

Sequencing was performed on PBMCs. The origin of the receptors is a woman between 18 and 29 years old in good health.

This clonotype has at least ten counts. J is TRBJ1-2 and V is TRBV12-3 or TRBV12-4; D possibly corresponds to TRBD1 (5 bases). The CDR3 has 15 residues. Between the trimmed V and J ends, which lost 3 bases and 6 bases, there was a span of 17 bases. The CDR3 region is CASSFSGSTGNGYTF. For the CDR3, the DNA is TGTGCCAGCAGTTTCTCAGGGTCGACGGGGAATGGCTACACCTTC.

This clonotype was counted ten times or more. The rearrangement links TRBV5-1 to TRBJ2-7; 12 bases agree with TRBD1. V lost 2 bases and J lost 5; bases outside the gene matches: 8. The CDR3 spans 16 residues. Per germline, CDR1 SGHRS and CDR2 YFSETQ. The CDR3 is CASSFTGTGGWDEQYF. The CDR3 nucleotides read TGCGCCAGCAGCTTTACCGGGACAGGGGGCTGGGACGAGCAGTACTTC.

The rearrangement links TRBV28 to TRBJ2-7; 15 bases line up with TRBD2. With V trimmed by 6 bases and J by 0 bases, 12 bases remained unmatched. Germline V gene lookup returns CDR1 MDHEN and CDR2 SYDVKM. This CDR3 has 19 amino acids. CDR3 bases: TGTGCCAGCAGCCAAACGCTTCCGGGACTAGCGGGAGGCTCCTACGAGCAGTACTTC. It is translated as CASSQTLPGLAGGSYEQYF.

The rearrangement joins TRBV7-3 to TRBJ2-2, with 10 bases fitting TRBD1. The CDR3 length is 16 residues. In germline, CDR1 is SGHTA, CDR2 FQGTGA. Trimming cost V 4 bases and J 4 bases; bases outside gene matches: 6. The CDR3 is CASSSGQGIGTGELFF. As DNA, the CDR3 is TGTGCCAGCAGCTCGGGACAGGGGATCGGCACCGGGGAGCTGTTTTTT.

There are a few counts of this clonotype. V gene TRBV5-1 combines with J gene TRBJ1-6; 7 bases map to TRBD1. J was trimmed by 5 bases and V by 4 bases; bases with no gene match: 3. The CDR3 length is 14 residues. Germline V CDR1 and CDR2: SGHRS, YFSETQ. CDR3 coding DNA: TGCGCCAGCAGCATGACAGGGCATAATTCACCCCTCCACTTT. Translating gives CASSMTGHNSPLHF.

This clonotype was seen only a few times. This sequence joins TRBV20-1 and TRBJ2-7, with D perhaps TRBD1 (5 bases). V lost 3 bases, J lost 7 bases, and 19 bases lay in between. From germline, CDR1 is DFQATT and CDR2 SNEGSKA (reference sequence). The CDR3 is made up of 14 amino acids. CDR3 residues: CSASDHSGPREQYF. In nucleotides, the CDR3 is TGCAGTGCTAGCGACCACTCAGGGCCTCGGGAGCAGTACTTC.

The chain uses TRBV7-2 and TRBJ2-7; D perhaps matches TRBD2 (6 bases). The CDR3 has 15 residues. V was pared by 5 bases and J by 4 bases, with 18 bases between. Germline CDR1 is SGHTA and CDR2 is FQGNSA. Written as DNA, the CDR3 is TGTGCCAGCAGCCCCTGGAGGGGCGCAGGATACGAGCAGTACTTC. Amino acid sequence: CASSPWRGAGYEQYF.

The genes are TRBV4-1 and TRBJ2-7, with 12 bases that match TRBD2. Germline CDR1 is MGHRA and CDR2 is YSYEKL. Unmatched junction bases numbered 12, after V lost 4 bases and J lost 2 bases. The CDR3 contains 18 residues. This CDR3 is CASSLRGLAGDGTYEQYF. CDR3 sequence (DNA): TGCGCCAGCAGCCTACGGGGACTAGCGGGCGATGGAACCTACGAGCAGTACTTC.

This clonotype appeared many times. This sequence joins TRBV27 and TRBJ2-7; maybe TRBD2 (6 bases). The V end lost 5 bases, the J end lost 5 bases, and 7 bases lay between the germline ends. From germline, CDR1 is MNHEY and CDR2 SMNVEV (reference sequence). The CDR3 contains 11 residues. The CDR3 is CASSRLDEQYF. CDR3 DNA sequence: TGTGCCAGCAGTCGACTAGACGAGCAGTACTTC.

The V call is TRBV12-3 or TRBV12-4, the J call TRBJ2-7; no reliable D call. Trimming took off 5 bases at V and 6 bases at J, with 11 bases between the two ends. The CDR3 length is 12 residues. This CDR3 is CASSTESREQYF. The DNA for the CDR3 is TGTGCCAGCAGTACGGAGTCTCGCGAGCAGTACTTC.

The CDR3 here is CASSYVAGESTDTQYF. CDR3 nucleotides: TGTGCCAGCAGTTACGTCGCGGGAGAGAGCACAGATACGCAGTATTTT. The chain combines TRBV6-5 with TRBJ2-3, with TRBD2 identical over 7 bases. Germline CDR1 reads MNHEY; CDR2 reads SVGAGI. After removal of 2 bases from V and 0 bases from J, the junction contained 5 bases not matched to a gene. This CDR3 contains 16 residues.

The rearrangement joins TRBV7-9 to TRBJ2-2; 9 bases are shared with TRBD2. The V gene's germline CDR1 is SEHNR and CDR2 FQNEAQ (reference sequence). The V and J ends lost 2 bases and 6 bases, in that order; junction bases with no gene match: 7. The CDR3 is made up of 16 amino acids. The CDR3 region has the DNA TGTGCCAGCAGCTTACAAGCGGGAGGATTTCCCGGGGAGCTGTTTTTT. As protein: CASSLQAGGFPGELFF.

There are a few counts of this clonotype. The CDR3 loop is CASSQDLSEKLFF. The CDR3 DNA reads TGCGCCAGCAGCCAAGATCTGAGCGAAAAACTGTTTTTT. V gene TRBV4-1 combines with J gene TRBJ1-4; D ambiguous. Trimming pared 0 bases from V and 8 bases from J, leaving 7 bases between. The germline V gene has CDR1 MGHRA and CDR2 YSYEKL. The CDR3 has 13 amino acids.

The gene calls are TRBV20-1 and TRBJ2-2; 9 nucleotides agree with TRBD1. CDR3 length: 15 residues. Germline CDR1 reads DFQATT; CDR2 reads SNEGSKA (reference sequence). With V trimmed by 2 bases and J by 5 bases, 6 bases remained unmatched. In DNA form, the CDR3 reads TGCAGTGCTAGATCCGGGACAGGGATTACCGGGGAGCTGTTTTTT. Translating gives CSARSGTGITGELFF.

This clonotype has at least ten counts. This chain joins TRBV28 and TRBJ2-4, with D perhaps matching TRBD1 (5 bases). Germline CDR1 is MDHEN and CDR2 is SYDVKM. Trimming left V 4 bases short and J 0 bases short, with 13 bases between. The CDR3 consists of 16 residues. The DNA of the CDR3 is TGTGCCAGCAGTTCATGGCAGGGCCTAGCCAAAAACATTCAGTACTTC. Its protein is CASSSWQGLAKNIQYF.

The rearrangement joins TRBV28 to TRBJ2-2, with 7 bases matching TRBD1. Germline V gives CDR1 MDHEN, CDR2 SYDVKM. V gave up 6 bases and J gave up 14 bases; unmatched junction bases: 9. The CDR3 sequence is 12 residues long. DNA of the CDR3: TGTGCCAGCAGAAGATTACAGGGGTCCCTGTTTTTT. It codes for CASRRLQGSLFF. Looking up the rest from reference TRBV28 and TRBJ2-2 gives the full variable domain: DVKVTQSSRYLVKRTGEKVFLECVQDMDHENMFWYRQDPGLGLRLIYFSYDVKMKEKGDIPEGYSVSREKKERFSLILESASTNQTSMYLCASRRLQGSLFFGEGSRLTVL.

This clonotype was counted between two and nine times. The rearrangement uses TRBV10-3 and TRBJ2-3; weak D call: TRBD2 (6 bases). The germline V gene encodes CDR1 ENHRY and CDR2 SYGVKD. The CDR3 has 19 residues. Between the trimmed V and J ends, which lost 2 bases and 2 bases, there was a span of 23 bases. The DNA for the CDR3 is TGTGCCATCAGTGAGCCGACTGATCACCGGGACTCTTACACAGATACGCAGTATTTT. This codes for CAISEPTDHRDSYTDTQYF.

Only a few counts were recorded for this clonotype. V is TRBV9 and J is TRBJ2-1; 13 bases are shared with TRBD2. Per the germline V gene, CDR1 is SGDLS and CDR2 is YYNGEE. The CDR3 consists of 17 residues. Trimming cost V 0 bases and J 8 bases; bases outside gene matches: 8. DNA for the CDR3: TGTGCCAGCAGCGTAGCTACGGGACTAGCGGGGTCCCATGAGCAGTTCTTC. Amino acid sequence: CASSVATGLAGSHEQFF.

This clonotype was seen only a few times. V is TRBV28 and J is TRBJ2-7, with D tentatively TRBD1 (6 bases). CDR1 and CDR2 from the germline V gene are MDHEN and SYDVKM. There are 13 residues in the CDR3. With 8 bases removed from V and 1 base from J, the gap between germline ends came to 12 bases. This CDR3 is CASFNRVSYEQYF. CDR3 sequence (DNA): TGTGCCAGCTTTAACAGGGTATCCTACGAGCAGTACTTC.

The rearrangement links TRBV6-6 to TRBJ1-1, with D unresolved. Looked up from germline, CDR1 is MNHNY and CDR2 is SVGAGI (reference sequence). Trimming stripped 10 bases from V and 6 bases from J, with 12 bases between. CDR3 size: 11 residues. The CDR3 nucleotides are TGTGCCACCCTCCTCGTATCTGAAGCTTTCTTT. Translating it yields CATLLVSEAFF.

This sequence joins TRBV7-8 and TRBJ2-7; 8 bases match TRBD2. The length of the CDR3 is 17 residues. Trimming at V came to 0 bases and at J to 5 bases, leaving 12 bases not matched to a gene. Germline V gives CDR1 SGHVS, CDR2 FQNEAQ. CDR3: CASSLALLAGLGDEQYF. The CDR3 DNA reads TGTGCCAGCAGCTTAGCCTTGCTAGCGGGCTTGGGGGACGAGCAGTACTTC. The variable domain in full, completed from reference TRBV7-8 and TRBJ2-7, reads GAGVSQSPRYKVAKRGQDVALRCDPISGHVSLFWYQQALGQGPEFLTYFQNEAQLDKSGLPSDRFFAERPEGSVSTLKIQRTQQEDSAVYLCASSLALLAGLGDEQYFGPGTRLTVT.

This clonotype was recorded a few times. This chain connects TRBV4-3 to TRBJ2-1; D possibly matches TRBD1 or TRBD2 (5 bases each). The V and J ends lost 0 bases and 3 bases respectively, with 9 bases between them. The length of the CDR3 is 15 residues. Germline values: CDR1 LGHNA, CDR2 YSLEER. The CDR3 loop reads CASSQDRDLYNEQFF. For the CDR3, the DNA is TGCGCCAGCAGCCAAGATAGGGACCTCTACAATGAGCAGTTCTTC.

This clonotype has at least ten counts. The chain joins TRBV12-3 or TRBV12-4 to TRBJ2-2; 13 positions match TRBD2. Germline trimming cut 6 bases from V and 5 bases from J; bases unmatched to any gene: 9. This CDR3 has 17 amino acids. CDR3 coding DNA: TGTGCCAGCAGCGGGACTAGCGGGACCGAGGGGACCGGGGAGCTGTTTTTT. Translation gives CASSGTSGTEGTGELFF.

This clonotype has at least ten counts. V and J are TRBV4-3 and TRBJ2-7; no clear D gene. Trimming left V 1 base short and J 2 bases short, with 12 bases between. The CDR3 consists of 15 residues. Per the germline V gene, CDR1 is LGHNA and CDR2 is YSLEER. This CDR3 reads CASSQGTAGTYEQYF. The CDR3 bases are TGCGCCAGCAGCCAAGGGACGGCTGGGACCTACGAGCAGTACTTC.

The V and J genes are TRBV27 and TRBJ2-3; D possibly matches TRBD1 or TRBD2 (5 bases each). The CDR3 sequence is 15 residues long. The germline gives CDR1 MNHEY, CDR2 SMNVEV (reference sequence). The ends were cut back, 6 bases at V and 7 bases at J, with 20 bases in the middle. The CDR3 sequence: CASRVGAGIMYTQYF. CDR3 bases: TGTGCCAGCAGAGTCGGGGCGGGTATCATGTATACGCAGTATTTT.

In this sample, this clonotype turned up many times. J is TRBJ2-3 and V is TRBV6-1; 7 bases match TRBD1. Germline V CDR1 and CDR2: MNHNS, SASEGT. The CDR3 is 13 amino acids. V shed 5 bases, J shed 4 bases, and the junction held 3 bases outside the gene matches. The DNA for the CDR3 is TGTGCCAGCAGTACAGGGGTCGCAGATACGCAGTATTTT. It is translated as CASSTGVADTQYF.

In its sample, this clonotype was seen a few times. The chain joins TRBV7-9 to TRBJ2-4, with D perhaps TRBD2 (6 bases). This CDR3 is built from 17 residues. The germline V gene encodes CDR1 SEHNR and CDR2 FQNEAQ (reference sequence). V lost 5 bases, J lost 1 base, and 18 bases lay in between. The DNA of the CDR3 is TGTGCCAGCAGCGGGGACCTACGGGGGTCGGCCAAAAACATTCAGTACTTC. Translated: CASSGDLRGSAKNIQYF.

Only a few counts were recorded for this clonotype. This chain links TRBV14 with TRBJ2-2; 7 positions match TRBD2. Germline CDR1 reads SGHDN; CDR2 reads FVKESK. J lost 6 bases, V lost 6 bases, and 16 bases had no gene match. The CDR3 sequence is 17 residues long. The CDR3 nucleotides read TGTGCCAGCAGTCCGAGATGGCGGGAGTCCCTAGCCGGGGAGCTGTTTTTT. It is translated as CASSPRWRESLAGELFF.